This T cell receptor (beta chain) was recovered during a study of shared clonotypes between healthy human individuals. Study-level points and caveats: Shared across a few donors were about 4.6% of the naive CD4 clonotypes. Donor scarcity curtailed the genetic and exposure-history diversity represented herein.

Germline CDR1 and CDR2: SGHDN and FVKESK. V was trimmed by 5 bases and J by 4 bases, leaving 18 bases between them. There are 15 residues in the CDR3. As concerns this clone: As yet, its antigen is unknown.

Method: immunoSEQ multiplex PCR; TCRdb's copy keeps in-frame clones and lacks some. Counted here are 950,000 to 1,100,000 clones, roughly 80% occurring once; the ten biggest clones make up approximately 1.5%. The receptor was derived from a young man in good health. The gene calls are TRBV14 and TRBJ2-7; D unresolved. The source material was memory CD4+ T cells sorted from blood. Specified subset: CD45RA-negative fraction. CDR3 sequence: CASSSTSPISYEQYF. In nucleotides, the CDR3 is TGTGCCAGCAGCAGTACTTCCCCCATAAGTTACGAGCAGTACTTC.